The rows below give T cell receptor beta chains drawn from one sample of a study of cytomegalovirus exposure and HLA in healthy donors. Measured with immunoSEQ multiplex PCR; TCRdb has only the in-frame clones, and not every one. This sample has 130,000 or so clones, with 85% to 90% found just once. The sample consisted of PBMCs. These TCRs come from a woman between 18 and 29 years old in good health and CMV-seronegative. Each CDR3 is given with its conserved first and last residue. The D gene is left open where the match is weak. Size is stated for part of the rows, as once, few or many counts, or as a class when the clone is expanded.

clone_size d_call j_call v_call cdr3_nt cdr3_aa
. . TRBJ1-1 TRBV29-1 TGCAGTACGTTCAGGGGCACTGAAGCTTTCTTT CSTFRGTEAFF
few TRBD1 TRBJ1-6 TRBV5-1 TGCGCCAGCCGACAGGGGCCCACTTCCTCCTATAATTCACCCCTCCACTTT CASRQGPTSSYNSPLHF
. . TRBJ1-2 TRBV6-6 TGTGCCAGCCGGGGGGAGTACGACTATGGCTACACCTTC CASRGEYDYGYTF
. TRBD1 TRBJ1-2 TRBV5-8 TGTGCCAGCAGCCTCTGGACAGGGGGCTATGGCTACACCTTC CASSLWTGGYGYTF
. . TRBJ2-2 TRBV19 TGTGCCAGTAGTCCAGGGCCCGGGGAGCTGTTTTTT CASSPGPGELFF
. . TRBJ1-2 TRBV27 TGTGCCAGCGGCGCAGGCCGTGGCTATGGCTACACCTTC CASGAGRGYGYTF
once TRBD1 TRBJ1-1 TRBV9 TGTGCCAGCAGCGTAGGACAGGGATGGACTGAAGCTTTCTTT CASSVGQGWTEAFF
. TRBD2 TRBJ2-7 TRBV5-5 TGTGCCAGCAGCTTGTCGGTGGGGCTAGCGGCTTCCTACGAGCAGTACTTC CASSLSVGLAASYEQYF
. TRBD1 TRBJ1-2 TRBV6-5 TGTGCCAGCAGTTACCAGGGGGCTGGTAGGGGCTACACCTTC CASSYQGAGRGYTF
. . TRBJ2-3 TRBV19 TGTGCCAGTAGCCCCCTACAGGGTATCGCCTCAGATACGCAGTATTTT CASSPLQGIASDTQYF
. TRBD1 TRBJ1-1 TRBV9 TGTGCCAGCAGCGTGGGTGGGGGGACAGGGGTAACTGAAGCTTTCTTT CASSVGGGTGVTEAFF
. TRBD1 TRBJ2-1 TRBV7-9 TGTGCCAGCAGCTTAGAGGCGACGGACAGGGGGAATGAGCAGTTCTTC CASSLEATDRGNEQFF
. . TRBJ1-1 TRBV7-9 TGTGCCAGTAACAGGGCGCTGAACACTGAAGCTTTCTTT CASNRALNTEAFF
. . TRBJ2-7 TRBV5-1 TGCGCCAGCAGCACGGGTGGGTTCTCCTACGAGCAGTACTTC CASSTGGFSYEQYF
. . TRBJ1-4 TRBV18 TGTGCCAGCCAGCGGGGGGATAATGAAAAACTGTTTTTT CASQRGDNEKLFF
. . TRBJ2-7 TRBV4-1 TGCGCCAGCAGCCAAGTGTGGGGGCCAGGTTACGAGCAGTACTTC CASSQVWGPGYEQYF
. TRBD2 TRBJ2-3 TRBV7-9 TGTGCCAGCAGCTTTAGCGGGGTTAGCACAGATACGCAGTATTTT CASSFSGVSTDTQYF
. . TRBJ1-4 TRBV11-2 TGTGCCAGCAGCCCTCAGGAAGATGAAAAACTGTTTTTT CASSPQEDEKLFF
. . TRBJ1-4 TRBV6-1 TGTGCCAGCAGTGAAAGGTATGGCGGGGACCAAGAAAAACTGTTTTTT CASSERYGGDQEKLFF
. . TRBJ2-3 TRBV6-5 TGTGCCAGCAGTGACCGAGGGGGTGATACGCAGTATTTT CASSDRGGDTQYF
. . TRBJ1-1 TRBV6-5 TGTGCCAGCAGTTACAACGGGGTGGGCACTGAAGCTTTCTTT CASSYNGVGTEAFF
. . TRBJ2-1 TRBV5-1 TGCGCCAGCAGCTTGCGATGGAGCGGTGAGCAGTTCTTC CASSLRWSGEQFF
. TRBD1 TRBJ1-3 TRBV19 TGTGCCAGTACCCGATCCCGCCCGGGACAGGTCTCTGGAAACACCATATATTTT CASTRSRPGQVSGNTIYF
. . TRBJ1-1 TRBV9 TGTGCCAGCAGCGTAGGGGGCGCGGGGGTCACTGAAGCTTTCTTT CASSVGGAGVTEAFF
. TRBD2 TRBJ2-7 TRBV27 TGTGCCAGCAGTTTATTAGGCGGGGGGGCCTCCTACGAGCAGTACTTC CASSLLGGGASYEQYF
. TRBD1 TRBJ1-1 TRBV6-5 TGTGCCAGCAGCCTGGACAGGCAGAACACTGAAGCTTTCTTT CASSLDRQNTEAFF
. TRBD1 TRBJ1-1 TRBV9 TGTGCCAGCGCGCTCGGAGCAGGGGGCCAGGAAGCTTTCTTT CASALGAGGQEAFF
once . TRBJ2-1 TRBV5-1 TGCGCCAGCAGCGGGGAGACCTACAATGAGCAGTTCTTC CASSGETYNEQFF
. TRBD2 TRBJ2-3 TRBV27 TGTGCCAGCAGTCTGGGACTAGCTAGGGCAGATACGCAGTATTTT CASSLGLARADTQYF
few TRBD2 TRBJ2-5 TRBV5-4 TGTGCCAGCAGCCCCACTAGCGGGGGGCGAATGGAGACCCAGTACTTC CASSPTSGGRMETQYF
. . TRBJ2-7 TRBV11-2 TGTGCCAGCAGCTCCCCGTGGCAGGGGCGATACGAGCAGTACTTC CASSSPWQGRYEQYF
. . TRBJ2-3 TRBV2 TGTGCCAGCTCTCTTCCCGGCACAGATACGCAGTATTTT CASSLPGTDTQYF
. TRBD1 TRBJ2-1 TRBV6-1 TGTGCCAGCAGTGAATTTAGGACAGGGGTATCAGGTGAGCAGTTCTTC CASSEFRTGVSGEQFF
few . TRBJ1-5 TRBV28 TGTGCCAGCAGTTACAGGGCAGGAGCCCAGCATTTT CASSYRAGAQHF
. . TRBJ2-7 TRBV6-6 TGTGCCAGCAGGCACGAAATGAGCTACGAGCAGTACTTC CASRHEMSYEQYF
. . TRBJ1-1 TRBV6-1 TGTGCCAGCAGTGAACTGGGTGGAGGTGAAGCTTTCTTT CASSELGGGEAFF
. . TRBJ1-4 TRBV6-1 TGTGCCAGCAGTGCAATGGGAGAGGGTGAAAAACTGTTTTTT CASSAMGEGEKLFF
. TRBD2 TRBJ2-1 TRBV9 TGTGCCAGCAGCGGACTAGCGGAATCCTACAATGAGCAGTTCTTC CASSGLAESYNEQFF
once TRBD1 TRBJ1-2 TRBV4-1 TGCGCCAGCAGCCCTAACGTTGAGACAGGGATTGGCTACACCTTC CASSPNVETGIGYTF
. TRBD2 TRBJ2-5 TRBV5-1 TGCGCCAGCAGCTCTGGGACTAGCAATTCTCAGACCCAGTACTTC CASSSGTSNSQTQYF
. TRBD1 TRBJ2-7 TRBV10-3 TGTGCCATCAGCCCCGGGACAGGGGCCCACGAGCAGTACTTC CAISPGTGAHEQYF
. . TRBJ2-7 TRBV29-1 TGCAGCGTTGAAACCAGGGGTGGTTCCTACGAGCAGTACTTC CSVETRGGSYEQYF
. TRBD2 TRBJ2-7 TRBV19 TGTGCCAGTAGTATGATCTTGGAAGCGGGGGGCTCCTACGAGCAGTACTTC CASSMILEAGGSYEQYF
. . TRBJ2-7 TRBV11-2 TGTGCCAGCAGCTTAGTCCCAGTGTCCTTGTCCTACGAGCAGTACTTC CASSLVPVSLSYEQYF
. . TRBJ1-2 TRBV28 TGTGCCAGCAGTGCGCCCAACCCAGGAACTAACTATGGCTACACCTTC CASSAPNPGTNYGYTF
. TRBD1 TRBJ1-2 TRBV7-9 TGTGCCAGCAGCTTCGCCGGACAGGGGCTTAACTATGGCTACACCTTC CASSFAGQGLNYGYTF
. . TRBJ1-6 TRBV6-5 TGTGCCAGCAGTTGGATCCAACAGGGTTGGAATTCACCCCTCCACTTT CASSWIQQGWNSPLHF
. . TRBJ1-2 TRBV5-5 TGTGCCAGCAGCAACCCACATGGGGGCTTTGGCTACACCTTC CASSNPHGGFGYTF
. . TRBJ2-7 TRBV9 TGTGCCAGCAGCGCGCAGGACAGCACCTACGAGCAGTACTTC CASSAQDSTYEQYF
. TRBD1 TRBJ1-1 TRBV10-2 TGCGCCAGCAGCAGACAGGGGGGTACTGAAGCTTTCTTT CASSRQGGTEAFF
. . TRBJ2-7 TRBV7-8 TGTGCCAGCAGCAGGGGAAGAACCCGATCCTACGAGCAGTACTTC CASSRGRTRSYEQYF
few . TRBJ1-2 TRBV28 TGTGCCAGCACGCTGAGGGGGTATGGCTACACCTTC CASTLRGYGYTF
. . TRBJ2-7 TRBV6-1 TGTGCCAGCAGTGAGATTGGGCCCAGGGGCGAGCAGTACTTC CASSEIGPRGEQYF
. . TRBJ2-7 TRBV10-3 TGTGCCATCAGTACGGACAGTAAATCCGGGCAGTACTTC CAISTDSKSGQYF
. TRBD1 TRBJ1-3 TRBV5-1 TGCGCCAGCAGCTTATGGACAGGGGGCGCGGACACCATATATTTT CASSLWTGGADTIYF
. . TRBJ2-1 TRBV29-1 TGCAGCGTTGGCGGGGGCTTCGATGAGCAGTTCTTC CSVGGGFDEQFF
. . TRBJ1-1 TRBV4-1 TGCGCCAGCAGCCAAAGGCCATATGACACTAGGAACACTGAAGCTTTCTTT CASSQRPYDTRNTEAFF
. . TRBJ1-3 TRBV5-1 TGCGCCAGCAGGGTAGACTCTGGAAACACCATATATTTT CASRVDSGNTIYF
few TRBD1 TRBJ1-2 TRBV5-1 TGCGCCAGCAGCTCGAGGACAGGGGATAAAGGCTACACCTTC CASSSRTGDKGYTF
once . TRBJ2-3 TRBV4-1 TGCGCCAGCAGCCAATCTAGCCCTCCGGGAGATACGCAGTATTTT CASSQSSPPGDTQYF